Here is one T cell receptor (beta chain) with its context. Assay used: immunoSEQ multiplex PCR; TCRdb lists only in-frame clones, some missing. The data hold thousands of clones, with approximately 77% observed a single time. This specimen comes from a study of chemoradiotherapy in HPV16-positive cancers. CDR3 length: 15 residues. V lost 2 bases to trimming and J lost 7 bases; unmatched junction nucleotides: 5. Germline values: CDR1 SGHVS, CDR2 FNYEAQ. Sample acquisition took place from a patient who underwent chemoradiotherapy. V gene TRBV7-6 combines with J gene TRBJ2-1; the match to TRBD1 covers 10 bases. This clonotype was sampled from a human donor with HPV-associated anogenital cancer. CDR3: CASSLRDRGLNEQFF. The DNA for the CDR3 is TGTGCCAGCAGCTTAAGGGACAGGGGTCTAAATGAGCAGTTCTTC.